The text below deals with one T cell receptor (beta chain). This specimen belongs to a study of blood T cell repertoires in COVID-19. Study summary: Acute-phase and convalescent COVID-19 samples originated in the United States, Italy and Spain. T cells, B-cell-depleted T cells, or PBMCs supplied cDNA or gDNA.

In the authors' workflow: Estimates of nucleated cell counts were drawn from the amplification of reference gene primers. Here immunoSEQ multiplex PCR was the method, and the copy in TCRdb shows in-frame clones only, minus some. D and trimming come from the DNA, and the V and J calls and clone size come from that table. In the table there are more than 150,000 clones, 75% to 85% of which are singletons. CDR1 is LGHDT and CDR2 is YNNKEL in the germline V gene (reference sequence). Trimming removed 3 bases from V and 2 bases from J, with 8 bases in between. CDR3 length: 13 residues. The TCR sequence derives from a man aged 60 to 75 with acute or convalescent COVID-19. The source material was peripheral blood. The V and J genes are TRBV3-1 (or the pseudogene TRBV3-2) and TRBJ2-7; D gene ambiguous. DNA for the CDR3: TGTGCCAGCAGCCACCGCGGAACCTACGAGCAGTACTTC. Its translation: CASSHRGTYEQYF.